One sample yielded the 6 T cell receptor beta chains listed below, sequenced in a study of blood T cells in healthy people across ages. A sample-barcoded 5' primer and a J-beta primer mix were used in a second PCR of about 7 to 12 cycles. TCRdb itself ran the 5' RACE reads through MiXCR, one entry per CDR3 protein. The table has approximately 800,000 distinct CDR3 sequences, around two thirds seen once. Sequencing was done on a sample of blood. The receptors come from a man aged 25 to 45 in good health.

The chain links TRBV7-9 to TRBJ2-1, with D tentatively TRBD1 (6 bases). Near its end, the DNA agrees better with TRBJ2-7, so the J call may be wrong. This CDR3 contains 14 residues. Germline loops: CDR1 SEHNR, CDR2 FQNEAQ (reference sequence). Written as DNA, the CDR3 is TGTGCCAGCAGGAACCCGACAGGAATCAATGAGCAGTACTTC. Protein: CASRNPTGINEQYF.

This clonotype occurred a few times. The DNA for the CDR3 is TGCAGTGCCCCTAATACAGGGGGCCGGTCCTATAATTCACCCCTCCACTTT. This codes for CSAPNTGGRSYNSPLHF. V is TRBV20-1 and J is TRBJ1-6; 9 bases line up with TRBD1. The trim removed 6 bases at V and 1 base at J, leaving 10 bases unmatched. Germline-derived CDR1 and CDR2 are DFQATT and SNEGSKA (reference sequence). CDR3 length equals 17 residues.

This chain links TRBV4-2 with TRBJ1-5; TRBD1 is a possible D gene (6 bases). The CDR3 has 16 residues. V lost 1 base and J 6 bases, leaving 16 bases between the germline ends. Germline loops: CDR1 LGHNA, CDR2 YNFKEQ. The CDR3, as DNA: TGTGCCAGCAGCCAAGCAACAGGGAGGGGCGGTCAGCCCCAGCATTTT. Translated: CASSQATGRGGQPQHF.

This clonotype was recorded many times. This chain connects TRBV12-3 or TRBV12-4 to TRBJ2-3; either TRBD1 or TRBD2 may supply D (5 bases each). The CDR3 loop spans 14 amino acids. V was shortened by 3 bases and J by 0 bases, with 7 bases between the two germline ends. The CDR3 DNA follows: TGTGCCAGCAGTTTCGGGGCTAGCACAGATACGCAGTATTTT. Its translation: CASSFGASTDTQYF.

This sequence joins TRBV5-5 and TRBJ1-4; 7 bases map to TRBD1. The J segment lost 8 bases and the V segment lost 4 bases, leaving 11 bases of the junction unmatched. The CDR3 loop spans 15 amino acids. Germline CDR1 and CDR2: SGHKS and YYEKEE (reference sequence). The CDR3 DNA sequence: TGTGCCAGCAGCCTTGGCGACAGGGTCTTAGAAAAACTGTTTTTT. Protein sequence: CASSLGDRVLEKLFF. The full variable domain, completed using reference TRBV5-5 and TRBJ1-4, is DAGVTQSPTHLIKTRGQQVTLRCSPISGHKSVSWYQQVLGQGPQFIFQYYEKEERGRGNFPDRFSARQFPNYSSELNVNALLLGDSALYLCASSLGDRVLEKLFFGSGTQLSVL.

The rearrangement uses TRBV6-6 and TRBJ1-2; perhaps TRBD1 as D (5 bases). CDR1 MNHNY and CDR2 SVGAGI come from the germline V gene (reference sequence). The CDR3 is 14 amino acids. V shed 2 bases and J shed 6 bases, with 13 bases lying between them. CDR3 nucleotides: TGTGCCAGCAGTTACGGGACCCAGACCCATGGCTACACCTTC. This sequence encodes CASSYGTQTHGYTF.